This T cell receptor (beta chain) was obtained from a study of T cells after yellow fever vaccination. Study-level background: The SMART-Seq v4 Ultra Low Input method served to prepare the low-cell-number fractions.

This clonotype was seen ten or more times. TCRdb analysed the 5' RACE reads with MiXCR anew, one entry per CDR3 protein. Altogether about 330,000 distinct CDR3 sequences are present, 6.8% being singletons, with the ten largest covering 15% to 20%. The TCR sequence derives from a man between 18 and 35 years old who received the YFV17D yellow fever vaccine. The sample here was PBMCs, taken about 49 days after the first yellow fever vaccination.

CDR3 nucleotides: TGTGCCATCAGTGAGGCCCCGGGACAGGGGGCAGGCTACACCTTC. This codes for CAISEAPGQGAGYTF. The chain couples TRBV10-3 to TRBJ1-2, with 12 bases lining up with TRBD1. The length of the CDR3 is 15 residues. Per germline, CDR1 ENHRY and CDR2 SYGVKD. After removal of 2 bases from V and 8 bases from J, the junction contained 6 bases not matched to a gene.